This T cell receptor beta chain was identified during a study of CXCR3-negative and CXCR3-positive naive CD8 T cells. It was by 5' RACE with UMI labels that the TRB cDNA libraries were prepared. TCRdb reprocessed the 5' RACE reads and stores each CDR3 protein as one record, lacking DNA. The sample spans about 53,000 distinct CDR3 sequences; the ten largest clones claim 0.55% to 0.6%. CD45RO-CCR7+CD27+CD95- characterized naive CD8+ T cells. In regard to this clonotype: Its antigen is as yet unknown.

Findings and caveats of the study: Naive subsets had comparable surface CD5, so TRB CDR3 properties gauged TCR strength. TRBV-TRBJ usage matched between naive CXCR3-negative and CXCR3-positive cells but not between memory cells. Memory CD8+ cells showed much lower diversity, while both naive subsets displayed comparably high diversity. Naive cells with CXCR3 showed TRB CDR3s that were more hydrophobic than those in CXCR3-negative naive cells.

This clonotype was obtained from a human donor in good health. Some clones in this sample may be carry-over from other donors' samples. The sample taken for sequencing was naive CXCR3+ CD8+ T cells from blood. Documented subset: CD45RO-CCR7+CD27+CD95- naive CD8+ T cells expressing CXCR3 (TNR3+).

The CDR3 loop is CASSRTGGNEQFF. The V gene is TRBV4-1, the J gene TRBJ2-1; TCRdb indicates TRBD1, and absent DNA this call remains unverified. Looked up from germline, CDR1 is MGHRA and CDR2 is YSYEKL. This CDR3 spans 13 amino acids.